This T cell receptor (beta chain) was documented in a study of neurological immune-mediated disorders. With 1 base removed from V and 10 bases from J, the gap between germline ends came to 11 bases. Germline V gives CDR1 SGHDN, CDR2 FVKESK. The CDR3 consists of 12 residues. Each CDR3 protein gets one entry after TCRdb re-called the 5' RACE reads with MiXCR. This sample has tens of thousands of distinct CDR3 sequences; under 9.5% occur once, and the top ten carry around 4.5%. This clonotype was recorded many times. The chain combines TRBV14 with TRBJ2-7; no clear D. Sequencing used PBMCs. The sequence was obtained from a woman aged 35 to 49 in good health. The CDR3 bases are TGTGCCAGCAGCCAAGGGAATGCGGTACAGTACTTC. Protein product: CASSQGNAVQYF.